The clone carrying this T cell receptor (beta chain) was seen repeatedly, ten times or more. No antigen is known for it. CDR3 length: 17 residues. V shed 1 base and J 5 bases; nucleotides not matched to a gene: 6. Germline CDR1 and CDR2: SGHVS and FNYEAQ. This sample is drawn from a study of identical twins. General study results and limits: Zero-insertion findings could be partly confounded by invariant cells (MAIT and iNKT cells). Twins' surplus sharing was weaker for beta out-of-frame sequences.

Unique molecular identifiers were present on the cDNA, which also gained a universal primer site by template switching. Each CDR3 protein is one row after TCRdb ran MiXCR on the 5' RACE reads. The sample consists of 450,000 or so distinct CDR3 sequences, roughly 20% of them appearing once. The receptor's source is a man aged 50-59 years in good health. Material: naive T cells sorted from blood. The gene calls are TRBV7-6 and TRBJ2-2, with 11 nucleotides matching TRBD2. The CDR3 bases are TGTGCCAGCAGCTTAGAGACTAGCGGGACATTAACCGGGGAGCTGTTTTTT. Translating it yields CASSLETSGTLTGELFF.